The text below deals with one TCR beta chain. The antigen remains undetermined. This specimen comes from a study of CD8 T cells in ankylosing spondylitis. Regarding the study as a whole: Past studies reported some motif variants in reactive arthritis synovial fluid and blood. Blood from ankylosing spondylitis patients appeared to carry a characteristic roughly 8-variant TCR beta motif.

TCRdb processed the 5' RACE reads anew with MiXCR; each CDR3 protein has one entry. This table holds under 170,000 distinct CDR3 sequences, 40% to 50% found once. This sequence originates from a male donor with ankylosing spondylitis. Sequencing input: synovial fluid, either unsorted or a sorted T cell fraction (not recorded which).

The CDR3 here is CSAPRGTSGSTPYNEQFF. CDR3 DNA sequence: TGCAGTGCTCCCCGCGGGACTAGCGGGAGTACCCCCTACAATGAGCAGTTCTTC. The chain couples TRBV20-1 to TRBJ2-1, with 14 nucleotides matching TRBD2. V gave up 5 bases and J gave up 2 bases; unmatched junction bases: 11. The CDR3 is made up of 18 amino acids. Germline values: CDR1 DFQATT, CDR2 SNEGSKA (reference sequence).